This T cell receptor beta chain was sequenced in a study of shared clonotypes between healthy human individuals. To note about this clone: Antigen specificity is unknown.

Trimming pared 7 bases from V and 3 bases from J, leaving 4 bases between. Germline V gene lookup returns CDR1 SGHTA and CDR2 FQGNSA. CDR3 size: 10 residues. Naive CD8 cells were CD45RO-negative, positively selected for CCR7, excluding terminally differentiated effector memory CD45RA+ cells. Whole-study findings and limits: Clonotype sharing levels among donors were expected to vary with sequencing depth.

Assay used: immunoSEQ multiplex PCR; TCRdb lists only in-frame clones, some missing. The sample lists under 600,000 clones; 95% to 98% were seen once. This TCR was sampled from a man aged 25 to 40 in good health. Sequencing was carried out using naive CD8+ T cells sorted from blood. The chain links TRBV7-2 to TRBJ2-7; D unresolved. CDR3 region: CASTVYEQYF. In nucleotides, the CDR3 is TGTGCCAGCACCGTCTACGAGCAGTACTTC.